This TCR beta chain was identified during a study of response to subunit inactivated influenza vaccine. TCRdb fed the RT-PCR reads into MiXCR, producing one record per CDR3 protein. The sample gives fewer than 200,000 distinct CDR3 sequences, about 10% of which show up once; roughly a tenth is in the top ten. This clonotype was seen only a few times. Its specificity is unknown. Germline-derived CDR1 and CDR2 are SGHTA and FQGNSA. V lost 4 bases to trimming and J lost 1 base, with 8 bases between them. CDR3 length equals 13 residues. General observations from the study: T cells newly recruited by each seasonal influenza vaccination are few, the authors suggested.

The origin of this receptor is a man aged 45-60 years who received an inactivated influenza vaccine. The chain combines TRBV7-2 with TRBJ2-7; tentatively, D is TRBD1 (5 bases). This specimen was non-naive T cells sorted from PBMCs, taken on the day of vaccination. This CDR3 is CASSYDRSYEQYF. DNA of the CDR3: TGTGCCAGCAGCTACGACAGATCCTACGAGCAGTACTTC.